One sample yielded the 30 T cell receptor beta chains listed below, sequenced in a study of low-dose radiotherapy and immunotherapy resistance in tumors (dated 2022 in TCRdb). First-strand cDNA was synthesized with Superscript III and a set of TRAV- and TRBV-specific primers, covering both TCRalpha and TCRbeta chains. TCRs were amplified with Phusion for around 19 PCR cycles, with a constant-region primer paired with the adapter attached to the V primers. Using fastp trimming at Q25 and MiXCR clonotype assembly, TCRdb reanalyzed the public sequencing data and kept in-frame beta chains. Rows with one shared CDR3 protein collapse into an entry with the most common genes and DNA. The sample profile shows over 7,500 distinct CDR3 sequences; more than 65% of them were found once. In total, the top ten clones hold approximately 6.8% of the sample. The receptors were sampled from a human donor with advanced metastatic prostate, ovarian, gallbladder or colorectal cancer (not recorded which). This table probably holds off-target reads from a library built for another chain.

This chain links TRBV6-2 or TRBV6-3 with TRBJ2-6; D gene ambiguous. The CDR3 has 17 amino acids. V was clipped by 3 bases and J by 0 bases, with 12 bases between them. Germline CDR1 and CDR2: MNHEY and SVGEGT. The CDR3 reads CASSYLVQASGANVLTF. The CDR3 DNA reads as TGTGCCAGCAGTTATTTGGTTCAGGCCTCTGGGGCCAACGTCCTGACTTTC.

This clonotype showed up just a few times. The junction departs from germline at one end; a sequencing error may be responsible. The chain is built from TRBV7-2 and TRBJ1-5; D is uncertain. Germline values: CDR1 SGHTA, CDR2 FQGNSA. CDR3 length: 14 residues. For the CDR3, the DNA is TGTGCCAGCGGCTTAGCGGGCGGGTGGCAGCCCCAGCATTTT. Protein: CASGLAGGWQPQHF.

The chain employs TRBV29-1 and TRBJ2-3; no clear D. CDR3 length equals 12 residues. Between the trimmed V and J ends, which lost 4 bases and 0 bases, there was a span of 5 bases. CDR1 is SQVTM, CDR2 ANQGSEA, per germline. CDR3 region: CSVGLSTDTQYF. CDR3 DNA sequence: TGCAGCGTTGGTTTGAGCACAGATACGCAGTATTTT.

The chain uses TRBV9 and TRBJ2-3, with D possibly being TRBD2 (6 bases). CDR3 length equals 15 residues. Trimming took 0 bases from V and 1 from J, leaving 9 bases between them. Germline loops: CDR1 SGDLS, CDR2 YYNGEE. CDR3 amino acids: CASSVAQRGTDTQYF. CDR3 nucleotide sequence: TGTGCCAGCAGCGTAGCCCAGCGGGGCACAGATACGCAGTATTTT.

This clonotype was picked up a small number of times. This rearrangement joins TRBV15 to TRBJ2-1; D is ambiguous. V was trimmed by 1 base and J by 8 bases, leaving 24 bases between them. This CDR3 comprises 18 residues. Per the germline V gene, CDR1 is LNHNV and CDR2 is YYDKDF (reference sequence). CDR3 amino acids: CATSRASIALPYHDEQFF. CDR3 bases: TGTGCCACCAGCAGAGCCAGCATTGCGCTACCCTATCACGATGAGCAGTTCTTC.

The chain recombines TRBV4-2 with TRBJ2-6; 13 bases fit TRBD2. This CDR3 is built from 20 residues. The V gene's germline CDR1 is LGHNA and CDR2 YNFKEQ. With 0 bases clipped from V and 2 bases from J, the junction kept 7 bases outside the gene matches. CDR3 DNA: TGTGCCAGCAGCCAAGAGGACCCCGGGACTAGCGGGGCTGGGGCCAACGTCCTGACTTTC. Translated: CASSQEDPGTSGAGANVLTF.

This clonotype was counted between two and nine times. The V and J genes are TRBV28 and TRBJ1-5, with D perhaps TRBD1 (5 bases). Trimming took off 3 bases at V and 1 base at J, with 13 bases between the two ends. Germline V gene data show CDR1 as MDHEN and CDR2 as SYDVKM. This CDR3 contains 16 residues. Here the CDR3 reads CASSLNSRGSNQPQHF. CDR3 sequence (DNA): TGTGCCAGCAGTTTGAACTCTAGGGGCAGCAATCAGCCCCAGCATTTT.

The chain combines TRBV9 with TRBJ2-7, with D perhaps TRBD1 or TRBD2 (5 bases each). The germline V gene has CDR1 SGDLS and CDR2 YYNGEE. Trimming removed 0 bases at V and 4 bases at J, with 14 bases between. There are 15 residues in the CDR3. CDR3 sequence reads: CASSVDPWGSYEQYF. In nucleotides, the CDR3 is TGTGCCAGCAGCGTAGATCCTTGGGGGAGTTACGAGCAGTACTTC.

The gene calls are TRBV29-1 and TRBJ2-1, with TRBD1 identical over 7 bases. Losses at the gene ends were 2 bases for V and 7 bases for J; bases not matched to a gene: 8. The CDR3 is 14 residues long. The germline gives CDR1 SQVTM, CDR2 ANQGSEA. CDR3 in amino acids: CSVEKQGHWNEQFF. CDR3 DNA sequence: TGCAGCGTTGAAAAACAGGGGCATTGGAATGAGCAGTTCTTC.

V is TRBV5-4 and J is TRBJ2-1; no firm D call. This CDR3 has 15 amino acids. Germline-derived CDR1 and CDR2 are SGHNT and YYREEE (reference sequence). V was cut by 3 bases and J by 3 bases, with 13 bases left in between. CDR3 region: CASSSTSAYYNEQFF. The CDR3 coding sequence is TGTGCCAGCAGCTCTACCAGCGCTTACTACAATGAGCAGTTCTTC. The full variable domain, in which reference TRBV5-4 and TRBJ2-1 provide the parts outside the CDR3, is ETGVTQSPTHLIKTRGQQVTLRCSSQSGHNTVSWYQQALGQGPQFIFQYYREEENGRGNFPPRFSGLQFPNYSSELNVNALELDDSALYLCASSSTSAYYNEQFFGPGTRLTVL.

This chain uses TRBV7-7 with TRBJ2-2; D gene unclear. This CDR3 has 13 residues. With 3 bases removed from V and 8 bases from J, the gap between germline ends came to 10 bases. Germline lookup yields CDR1 SSHAT and CDR2 FNYEAQ (reference sequence). DNA for the CDR3: TGTGCCAGCAGCTTCCAGCCAGCGGGGGAGCTGTTTTTT. Translated: CASSFQPAGELFF.

This chain uses TRBV2 with TRBJ2-1; 12 nucleotides align to TRBD2. After removal of 6 bases from V and 6 bases from J, the junction contained 3 bases not matched to a gene. Germline V CDR1 and CDR2: SNHLY, FYNNEI. The CDR3 contains 14 residues. The CDR3 bases are TGTGCCAGCAGGCCGGGACTAGCGGGCAATGAGCAGTTCTTC. Protein sequence: CASRPGLAGNEQFF. Complete variable domain (other parts from reference TRBV2 and TRBJ2-1): EPEVTQTPSHQVTQMGQEVILRCVPISNHLYFYWYRQILGQKVEFLVSFYNNEISEKSEIFDDQFSVERPDGSNFTLKIRSTKLEDSAMYFCASRPGLAGNEQFFGPGTRLTVL.

J is TRBJ2-2 and V is TRBV5-1; D gene unclear. The V gene lost 2 bases and the J gene lost 6 bases, with 5 bases spanning the gap. The CDR3 covers 12 residues. Germline V CDR1 and CDR2: SGHRS, YFSETQ. CDR3 amino acids: CASSFVAGELFF. CDR3 coding DNA: TGCGCCAGCAGCTTTGTGGCCGGGGAGCTGTTTTTT.

V gene TRBV12-3 or TRBV12-4 combines with J gene TRBJ1-2; 8 bases map to TRBD1. Trimming cost V 5 bases and J 4 bases; bases outside gene matches: 3. The CDR3 is 13 residues long. CDR3 loop: CASSGTGLYGYTF. CDR3 bases: TGTGCCAGCAGTGGGACAGGCCTCTATGGCTACACCTTC.

The gene calls are TRBV20-1 and TRBJ2-1; possibly TRBD2 for D (5 bases). Germline V CDR1 and CDR2: DFQATT, SNEGSKA (reference sequence). The CDR3 runs 18 residues. V was shortened by 0 bases and J by 3 bases, with 21 bases between the two germline ends. The CDR3 DNA reads as TGCAGTGCTAGAGATAGGCTCGGTGGACTTGCCTTCTACAATGAGCAGTTCTTC. This codes for CSARDRLGGLAFYNEQFF.

The chain links TRBV3-1 to TRBJ2-2, with D perhaps TRBD2 (7 bases). CDR1 and CDR2 (germline): LGHDT, YNNKEL (reference sequence). There are 17 residues in the CDR3. Trimming stripped 1 base from V and 2 bases from J, with 14 bases between. CDR3 sequence (DNA): TGTGCCAGCAGCCAAGGAAGGGGAGGGGGTAACACCGGGGAGCTGTTTTTT. It yields the protein CASSQGRGGGNTGELFF.

This rearrangement joins TRBV2 to TRBJ1-6, with TRBD1 matching over 7 bases. Germline V gene sequence: CDR1 SNHLY, CDR2 FYNNEI. This CDR3 is 16 amino acids long. V dropped 3 bases and J dropped 0; count of bases not matched to a gene: 2. The CDR3 DNA reads TGTGCCAGCAGTGAGACAGGGAGCTCCTATAATTCACCCCTCCACTTT. It encodes CASSETGSSYNSPLHF.

This clonotype was found a few times. This chain connects TRBV14 to TRBJ2-5, with D unclear. V was trimmed by 4 bases and J by 0 bases, leaving 6 bases between them. Germline V gives CDR1 SGHDN, CDR2 FVKESK. This CDR3 is built from 13 residues. CDR3 sequence (DNA): TGTGCCAGCAGCCGGCTGGACCAAGAGACCCAGTACTTC. Its protein product is CASSRLDQETQYF.

The chain links TRBV7-2 to TRBJ1-2; TRBD1 matches 7 bases. This CDR3 has 15 residues. The germline gives CDR1 SGHTA, CDR2 FQGNSA. The V segment lost 7 bases and the J segment 0 bases; nucleotides outside the gene matches: 8. Here the CDR3 reads CASTLSGTANYGYTF. The CDR3 DNA follows: TGTGCCAGCACCCTCTCCGGGACAGCTAACTATGGCTACACCTTC.

V is TRBV13 and J is TRBJ2-1; TRBD1 agrees at 10 bases. Unmatched junction bases numbered 20, after V lost 2 bases and J lost 7 bases. This CDR3 is 20 amino acids long. Germline V CDR1 and CDR2: PRHDT, FYEKMQ (reference sequence). The CDR3 coding sequence is TGTGCCAGCAGCTTAATGGGGCGGGACAGGGGCCGCCCGAGAGGTAATGAGCAGTTCTTC. Its protein product is CASSLMGRDRGRPRGNEQFF.

This clonotype was observed a handful of times. The rearrangement uses TRBV5-1 and TRBJ1-2; tentative D call: TRBD1 (5 bases). Deletions cut 0 bases from V and 6 bases from J, with 15 bases between. Germline V gene lookup returns CDR1 SGHRS and CDR2 YFSETQ. The CDR3 extends over 15 amino acids. Here the CDR3 DNA reads TGCGCCAGCAGCTTGGAGTATGGTCGGGGCGATGGCTACACCTTC. Protein product: CASSLEYGRGDGYTF.

This clonotype was detected a few times. The chain links TRBV10-1 to TRBJ2-7, with D uncertain. Between the trimmed V and J ends, which lost 3 bases and 13 bases, there was a span of 4 bases. Germline loops: CDR1 WNHNN, CDR2 SYGVQD (reference sequence). This CDR3 comprises 8 residues. CDR3 sequence (DNA): TGCGCCAGCAGTGACCCTTACTTC. Its translation is CASSDPYF.

The V call is TRBV5-3, the J call TRBJ2-5; perhaps TRBD2 as D (6 bases). TRBV5-3 is assigned to the ORF class and has an uncertain function. The CDR3 is 15 amino acids. Between the trimmed V and J ends, which lost 8 bases and 1 base, there was a span of 18 bases. CDR3 in amino acids: CASSPPPGLQETQYF. The CDR3 DNA reads TGTGCCAGCAGCCCGCCTCCGGGACTCCAAGAGACCCAGTACTTC.

The chain uses TRBV9 and TRBJ2-7; 10 bases match TRBD2. CDR1 SGDLS and CDR2 YYNGEE come from the germline V gene. V lost 2 bases and J lost 3; bases outside the gene matches: 8. The CDR3 loop spans 16 amino acids. CDR3 bases: TGTGCCAGCAGCGTGGCTAGCGGGAGACCTTTCTACGAGCAGTACTTC. Translated, it gives CASSVASGRPFYEQYF.

The chain carries TRBV29-1 and TRBJ1-5; D is uncertain. The V end was cut by 4 bases, the J end by 0 bases, with 7 bases between. Germline V gene lookup returns CDR1 SQVTM and CDR2 ANQGSEA. The CDR3 has 13 residues. DNA of the CDR3: TGCAGCGTTGGAGGGCCTAGCAATCAGCCCCAGCATTTT. Its protein product is CSVGGPSNQPQHF.

The chain has TRBV12-3 or TRBV12-4 and TRBJ1-1; D uncertain. Deletions cut 5 bases from V and 1 base from J, with 11 bases between. The CDR3 contains 14 residues. The CDR3 nucleotides read TGTGCCAGCAGTCCCACTTTGACGAACACTGAAGCTTTCTTT. The encoded protein is CASSPTLTNTEAFF.

The V and J genes are TRBV6-8 and TRBJ1-2; D might be TRBD1 (5 bases). This CDR3 contains 12 residues. Germline V gives CDR1 MNHGY, CDR2 SAAAGT. V shed 5 bases and J shed 8 bases, with 12 bases lying between them. CDR3 region: CASSPRGEGYTF. As DNA, the CDR3 is TGTGCCAGCAGTCCCCGGGGCGAGGGCTACACCTTC.

This clonotype was counted between two and nine times. In DNA, the CDR3 is TGTGCCAGCAGCTCGAGCTCCTACGAGCAGTACTTC. Amino acid sequence: CASSSSSYEQYF. The V call is TRBV7-9, the J call TRBJ2-7, with D unclear. Trimming stripped 4 bases from V and 0 bases from J, with 4 bases between. Germline values: CDR1 SEHNR, CDR2 FQNEAQ (reference sequence). The CDR3 spans 12 residues.

This clonotype was detected once. The rearrangement joins TRBV20-1 to TRBJ2-3, with TRBD2 identical over 7 bases. With 5 bases clipped from V and 3 bases from J, the junction kept 8 bases outside the gene matches. Germline CDR1 is DFQATT and CDR2 is SNEGSKA (reference sequence). The CDR3 is 14 residues long. CDR3 loop: CSALRAGETDTQYF. In nucleotides, the CDR3 is TGCAGTGCTCTCCGGGCGGGAGAGACAGATACGCAGTATTTT.

In this sample, this clonotype turned up once. The V call is TRBV2, the J call TRBJ2-4; 10 bases are a match to TRBD2. The germline V gene encodes CDR1 SNHLY and CDR2 FYNNEI. V trimming: 4 bases; J trimming: 6 bases; junction bases outside the gene matches: 6. This CDR3 spans 15 amino acids. This CDR3 is CASSGGTSVGNIQYF. Here the CDR3 DNA reads TGTGCCAGCAGTGGCGGGACTAGCGTCGGAAACATTCAGTACTTC.